A single sample gave rise to the 22 T cell receptor beta chains below, sequenced in a study of regulatory T cells in long-lasting Graves disease. Time point described: newly diagnosed GD, antithyroid drugs for less than 3 months. RNA from PBMCs was the source of the TCR library. Both iRepertoire HTBI primers and Arm-PCR of CDR3 regions were used to build the TCR beta libraries. MiXCR was run by TCRdb on the multiplex PCR reads, yielding one entry per CDR3 protein. Altogether about 540,000 distinct CDR3 sequences are present, around an eighth being singletons, with the ten largest covering over 7.5%. These data were also reused for a study on T cells in Graves' hyperthyroidism and ophthalmopathy.

The source material was peripheral blood mononuclear cells (PBMCs), sampled at new diagnosis, from a patient treated with antithyroid drugs. These receptors were obtained from a man aged 25 to 45 with Graves disease.

To note about this clonotype: The junction and the germline gene differ at one end; a read error may be behind it. V and J are TRBV10-1 and TRBJ2-2; D gene unclear. The CDR3 loop spans 15 amino acids. CDR1 and CDR2 (germline): WNHNN, SYGVQD (reference sequence). CDR3 sequence (DNA): TGCGTCAGCAGTAACACGAAAATTTATACCGGGGAGCTGTTTTTT. Translation: CVSSNTKIYTGELFF.

This clonotype appeared a few times. The genes are TRBV7-2 and TRBJ2-1; TRBD2 aligns across 8 bases. The V gene end was trimmed by 7 bases and the J gene end by 7 bases; junction bases not matched to a gene: 9. Germline V gene lookup returns CDR1 SGHTA and CDR2 FQGNSA. The CDR3 extends over 14 amino acids. CDR3 nucleotide sequence: TGTGCCAGCATATTTCTAGCGGGTACGAATGAGCAGTTCTTC. Translated: CASIFLAGTNEQFF.

This clonotype was recorded many times. The rearrangement uses TRBV20-1 and TRBJ1-4, with a weak D call TRBD1 (5 bases). Germline assignment: CDR1 DFQATT and CDR2 SNEGSKA (reference sequence). Trimming removed 5 bases from V and 10 bases from J, with 23 bases in between. The CDR3 covers 15 residues. The CDR3 loop is CSAPDSGTGERKLFF. Written as DNA, the CDR3 is TGCAGTGCTCCCGATTCCGGGACGGGGGAACGAAAACTGTTTTTT.

This chain connects TRBV7-3 to TRBJ2-6, with unresolved D. Germline loops: CDR1 SGHTA, CDR2 FQGTGA. This CDR3 region has 16 residues. V lost 2 bases to trimming and J lost 0 bases, with 8 bases between them. CDR3 sequence: CASSLGSGSGANVLTF. DNA of the CDR3: TGTGCCAGCAGCTTAGGATCGGGCTCTGGGGCCAACGTCCTGACTTTC.

This clonotype was recorded at least ten times. The chain has TRBV18 and TRBJ1-1, with D possibly TRBD1 on 5 matching bases. This CDR3 spans 14 amino acids. Germline-derived CDR1 and CDR2 are KGHSH and LQKENI. V was shortened by 8 bases and J by 4 bases, with 17 bases between the two germline ends. This CDR3 is CASAGGIPSTEAFF. The CDR3, as DNA: TGTGCCAGCGCCGGGGGGATTCCCTCCACTGAAGCTTTCTTT.

In this sample, this clonotype turned up many times. The gene calls are TRBV27 and TRBJ2-1, with 13 nucleotides matching TRBD2. V was pared by 7 bases and J by 5 bases, with 8 bases of the junction left unmatched. The length of the CDR3 is 16 residues. Germline V CDR1 and CDR2: MNHEY, SMNVEV (reference sequence). The CDR3 nucleotides read TGTGCCAGCATTCCCGGGACTAGCGGGATTAACAATGAGCAGTTCTTC. Protein: CASIPGTSGINNEQFF.

There are a few counts of this clonotype. The rearrangement uses TRBV18 and TRBJ1-1; 7 nucleotides align to TRBD1. Germline V gene lookup returns CDR1 KGHSH and CDR2 LQKENI. V was pared by 3 bases and J by 4 bases, with 8 bases of the junction left unmatched. This CDR3 has 15 amino acids. The CDR3 loop is CASSPPDREITEAFF. In DNA form, the CDR3 reads TGTGCCAGCTCACCCCCCGACAGGGAGATCACTGAAGCTTTCTTT.

This clonotype was detected only a few times. V usage is TRBV5-1 and J usage is TRBJ2-1; tentative D call: TRBD2 (6 bases). Germline V gene sequence: CDR1 SGHRS, CDR2 YFSETQ. The V end lost 0 bases, the J end lost 4 bases, and 14 bases lay between the germline ends. This CDR3 has 16 amino acids. The DNA for the CDR3 is TGCGCCAGCAGCTTGGCGTGGGGTGGGAGGTACAATGAGCAGTTCTTC. It specifies CASSLAWGGRYNEQFF.

J is TRBJ2-7 and V is TRBV12-3 or TRBV12-4; TRBD2 agrees at 8 bases. V lost 6 bases, J lost 7 bases, and 20 bases stayed unmatched. The CDR3 has 17 amino acids. The CDR3 loop reads CASSQDFGAAGAGEQYF. For the CDR3, the DNA is TGTGCCAGCAGCCAAGATTTCGGCGCAGCGGGAGCGGGGGAGCAGTACTTC.

This clonotype was seen ten or more times. CDR3 amino acids: CASSSLAGRGNEQFF. CDR3 sequence (DNA): TGTGCCAGCAGCTCCCTCGCGGGGAGAGGCAATGAGCAGTTCTTC. V gene TRBV7-8 combines with J gene TRBJ2-1, with D possibly matching TRBD2 (6 bases). This CDR3 contains 15 residues. Germline CDR1 SGHVS, CDR2 FQNEAQ. Trimming took off 4 bases at V and 6 bases at J, with 16 bases between the two ends.

This clonotype was found a few times. The chain's CDR3 is CASREGFGPEAFF. CDR3 sequence (DNA): TGCGCCAGCAGGGAGGGATTTGGGCCTGAAGCTTTCTTT. The chain employs TRBV5-1 and TRBJ1-1; D unclear. V lost 5 bases and J lost 6, with 14 bases in between. Germline V CDR1 and CDR2: SGHRS, YFSETQ. This CDR3 has 13 amino acids.

This clonotype has at least ten counts. CDR3 bases: TGTGCCAGCAGCTTAGGGTTGAACATTCAGTACTTC. The encoded protein is CASSLGLNIQYF. The chain carries TRBV7-2 and TRBJ2-4; D is ambiguous. Germline V lookup: CDR1 SGHTA, CDR2 FQGNSA. Trimming removed 1 base at V and 7 bases at J, with 5 bases between. The CDR3 is 12 residues long.

The chain has TRBV5-6 and TRBJ2-6, with D unclear. This CDR3 is built from 15 residues. Trimming removed 3 bases at V and 0 bases at J, with 7 bases between. CDR1 is SGHDT and CDR2 is YYEEEE in the germline V gene. CDR3 loop: CASSSDGSGANVLTF. The CDR3 coding sequence is TGTGCCAGCAGCTCGGACGGCTCTGGGGCCAACGTCCTGACTTTC.

This clonotype was counted many times. The chain couples TRBV20-1 to TRBJ2-7; tentatively, D is TRBD1 (6 bases). Trimming took 6 bases from V and 0 from J, leaving 15 bases between them. The CDR3 contains 14 residues. The germline CDR1 and CDR2 sequences are DFQATT and SNEGSKA (reference sequence). The CDR3 sequence is CSAEYRDFSYEQYF. DNA for the CDR3: TGCAGTGCCGAGTACAGGGATTTCTCCTACGAGCAGTACTTC.

A few counts support this clonotype. V is TRBV12-3 or TRBV12-4 and J is TRBJ1-2; D is perhaps TRBD1 (6 bases). There are 14 residues in the CDR3. V lost 7 bases, J lost 1 base, and 13 bases lay in between. The CDR3 coding sequence is TGTGCCAGCAATCCGACAGGAGTTAACTATGGCTACACCTTC. Translating gives CASNPTGVNYGYTF.

This clonotype was found many times. V is TRBV6-1 and J is TRBJ1-5, with a tentative D call TRBD1 (5 bases). The germline CDR1 and CDR2 sequences are MNHNS and SASEGT. This CDR3 spans 16 amino acids. Trimming shortened V by 2 bases and J by 7 bases, and 18 bases separated the two germline ends. For the CDR3, the DNA is TGTGCCAGCAGTGAATGGGGTAGAAGGGGAGGACAGCCCCAGCATTTT. The encoded protein is CASSEWGRRGGQPQHF.

The genes are TRBV6-5 and TRBJ2-1; 7 bases match TRBD2. The CDR3 runs to 16 residues. Germline V gene sequence: CDR1 MNHEY, CDR2 SVGAGI. V shed 4 bases and J 0 bases; nucleotides not matched to a gene: 6. This CDR3 is CASSLLAINSYNEQFF. The CDR3 coding sequence is TGTGCCAGCAGTTTACTAGCGATCAACTCCTACAATGAGCAGTTCTTC.

This clonotype was picked up a small number of times. This chain connects TRBV18 to TRBJ1-2; 11 nucleotides match TRBD1. Germline CDR1 KGHSH, CDR2 LQKENI. This CDR3 is built from 16 residues. Trimming removed 3 bases from V and 0 bases from J; junction bases left unmatched: 3. The CDR3 here is CASSPGQGVTNYGYTF. CDR3 DNA: TGTGCCAGCTCACCGGGACAGGGGGTTACTAACTATGGCTACACCTTC. The full variable domain, with the rest looked up from reference TRBV18 and TRBJ1-2, is NAGVMQNPRHLVRRRGQEARLRCSPMKGHSHVYWYRQLPEEGLKFMVYLQKENIIDESGMPKERFSAEFPKEGPSILRIQQVVRGDSAAYFCASSPGQGVTNYGYTFGSGTRLTVV.

This clonotype was counted many times. This chain connects TRBV27 to TRBJ2-7; 10 nucleotides match TRBD2. Germline V gene lookup returns CDR1 MNHEY and CDR2 SMNVEV (reference sequence). The trim removed 3 bases at V and 6 bases at J, leaving 5 bases unmatched. This CDR3 is 14 amino acids long. The CDR3 protein is CASSFSSGSPEQYF. The CDR3 DNA follows: TGTGCCAGCAGTTTCTCTAGCGGGAGTCCCGAGCAGTACTTC.

The rearrangement uses TRBV11-2 and TRBJ1-6; TRBD1 is a possible D gene (5 bases). The CDR3 contains 15 residues. V was trimmed by 1 base and J by 3 bases, leaving 7 bases between them. The V gene's germline CDR1 is SGHAT and CDR2 FQNNGV. The DNA for the CDR3 is TGTGCCAGCAGCTTAGGGGGCCGCTATAATTCACCCCTCCACTTT. This translates into CASSLGGRYNSPLHF.

The gene calls are TRBV27 and TRBJ2-1; 9 bases fit TRBD2. This CDR3 spans 14 amino acids. Germline loops: CDR1 MNHEY, CDR2 SMNVEV (reference sequence). With V trimmed by 3 bases and J by 7 bases, 4 bases remained unmatched. The CDR3 coding sequence is TGTGCCAGCAGTTTTGCGGGAGGGGGGAATGAGCAGTTCTTC. Amino acids: CASSFAGGGNEQFF.

This clonotype was counted a few times. The chain combines TRBV3-1 with TRBJ2-2; TRBD1 or TRBD2 may be the D gene (5 bases each). Germline CDR1 and CDR2: LGHDT and YNNKEL (reference sequence). This CDR3 contains 11 residues. V lost 11 bases to trimming and J lost 12 bases, with 16 bases between them. The CDR3 DNA sequence: TGTGCCGCCGAGGGGCTGGGAAAGCTGTTTTTT. Protein: CAAEGLGKLFF.